This T cell receptor (beta chain) comes out of a study of T cell changes during pregnancy in multiple sclerosis. Sequenced by immunoSEQ multiplex PCR; TCRdb stores in-frame clones only, minus some. Among over 20,000 clones listed, approximately 84% were seen once. On this clone itself: Likely a read error: the CDR3 ends without its conserved phenylalanine or tryptophan. The limits of the CDR3 on the DNA are not certain, so only TCRdb's listed CDR3 is given.

Germline V gene lookup returns CDR1 SNHLY and CDR2 FYNNEI. The CDR3 is 8 amino acids long, termini counted. The sample consisted of CD8+ T cells from peripheral blood mononuclear cells, taken after pregnancy. The chain combines TRBV2 with TRBJ1-2. This clonotype was sampled from a female donor with multiple sclerosis, enrolled in a pregnancy study. CDR3 in amino acids: CASSGGRS.